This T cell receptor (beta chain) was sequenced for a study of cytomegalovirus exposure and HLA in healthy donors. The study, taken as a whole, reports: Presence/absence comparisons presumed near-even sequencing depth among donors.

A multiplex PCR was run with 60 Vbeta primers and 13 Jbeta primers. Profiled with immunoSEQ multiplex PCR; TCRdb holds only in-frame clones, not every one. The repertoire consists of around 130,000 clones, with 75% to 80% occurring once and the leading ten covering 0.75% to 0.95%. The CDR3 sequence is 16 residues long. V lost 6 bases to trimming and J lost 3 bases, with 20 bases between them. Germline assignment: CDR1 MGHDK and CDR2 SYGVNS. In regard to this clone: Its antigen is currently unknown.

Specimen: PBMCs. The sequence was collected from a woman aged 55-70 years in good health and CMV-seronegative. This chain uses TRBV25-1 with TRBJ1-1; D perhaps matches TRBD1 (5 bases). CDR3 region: CASSARIGGGDTEAFF. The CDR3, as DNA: TGTGCCAGCAGCGCTCGAATCGGGGGTGGGGACACTGAAGCTTTCTTT.